These 9 T cell receptor beta chains came from one sample sequenced in a study of PD-1 blockade in classical Hodgkin lymphoma. There was relapse after autologous stem cell transplantation in every patient, and there was variation in brentuximab vedotin exposure. TCRdb's copy holds only in-frame clones and misses some; the assay was immunoSEQ multiplex PCR. Of 19,000 or so clones listed, approximately 72% are singletons. The specimen comprised peripheral blood mononuclear cells (PBMCs), sampled at baseline. Source of these receptors: a human donor with classical Hodgkin lymphoma.

The CDR3: CASSEQAGELFF. The CDR3 coding sequence is TGTGCCAGCAGCGAGCAGGCCGGGGAGCTGTTTTTT. The chain links TRBV9 to TRBJ2-2; D call uncertain. CDR3 length equals 12 residues. V lost 3 bases and J lost 6, with 6 bases in between. Germline V CDR1 and CDR2: SGDLS, YYNGEE.

The chain couples TRBV10-1 to TRBJ2-7; a possible D gene is TRBD2 (5 bases). This CDR3 spans 12 amino acids. Trimming left V 0 bases short and J 7 bases short, with 7 bases between. Looked up from germline, CDR1 is WNHNN and CDR2 is SYGVQD (reference sequence). CDR3 in DNA: TGCGCCAGCAGTGAGTCCGAGGGAGAGCAGTACTTC. Its translation: CASSESEGEQYF.

The V and J genes are TRBV7-9 and TRBJ1-1; D gene ambiguous. Trimming stripped 5 bases from V and 3 bases from J, with 7 bases between. The CDR3 spans 12 residues. Germline V gene lookup returns CDR1 SEHNR and CDR2 FQNEAQ (reference sequence). The CDR3 nucleotides read TGTGCCAGCAGCCAGGAATACACTGAAGCTTTCTTT. Translating gives CASSQEYTEAFF.

The chain uses TRBV10-3 and TRBJ2-1; no reliable D call. Germline-derived CDR1 and CDR2 are ENHRY and SYGVKD. The V end was cut by 4 bases, the J end by 9 bases, with 7 bases between. The CDR3 length is 11 residues. The CDR3 region has the DNA TGTGCCATCAGTGGGTCGAGTGAGCAGTTCTTC. Translation: CAISGSSEQFF.

V and J are TRBV4-3 and TRBJ2-1, with a weak D call TRBD2 (6 bases). V gave up 0 bases and J gave up 4 bases, with 13 bases separating them. Germline V CDR1 and CDR2: LGHNA, YSLEER. The CDR3 totals 16 residues. In nucleotides, the CDR3 is TGCGCCAGCAGCCAAGATCGGTTAGCGGAATACAATGAGCAGTTCTTC. As protein: CASSQDRLAEYNEQFF.

This chain uses TRBV30 with TRBJ2-4; 9 bases are shared with TRBD1. CDR1 is GTSNPN and CDR2 is SVGIG in the germline V gene (reference sequence). This CDR3 region has 14 residues. V was pared by 2 bases and J by 5 bases, with 4 bases of the junction left unmatched. The CDR3 region is CAWSTGTGQNIQYF. CDR3 nucleotides: TGTGCCTGGAGTACCGGGACAGGGCAAAACATTCAGTACTTC. Using reference TRBV30 and TRBJ2-4 for the parts outside the CDR3, the full variable domain is SQTIHQWPATLVQPVGSPLSLECTVEGTSNPNLYWYRQAAGRGLQLLFYSVGIGQISSEVPQNLSASRPQDRQFILSSKKLLLSDSGFYLCAWSTGTGQNIQYFGAGTRLSVL.

This clone came up once. The J gene is TRBJ1-1, the V gene TRBV30, with D maybe TRBD1 (6 bases). The CDR3 length is 13 residues. Deletions cut 2 bases from V and 3 bases from J, with 10 bases between. The germline V gene encodes CDR1 GTSNPN and CDR2 SVGIG (reference sequence). CDR3 coding DNA: TGTGCCTGGAGTAGGGGGGGTTACACTGAAGCTTTCTTT. Its protein is CAWSRGGYTEAFF.

V usage is TRBV28 and J usage is TRBJ1-1; TRBD1 agrees at 7 bases. The V gene end was trimmed by 6 bases and the J gene end by 4 bases; junction bases not matched to a gene: 2. Germline loops: CDR1 MDHEN, CDR2 SYDVKM. The CDR3 is 12 amino acids. CDR3 region: CASRDRVTEAFF. In nucleotides, the CDR3 is TGTGCCAGCAGAGACAGGGTCACTGAAGCTTTCTTT.

The chain couples TRBV19 to TRBJ1-1, with D unresolved. Trimming took off 3 bases at V and 9 bases at J, with 14 bases between the two ends. The CDR3 sequence is 13 residues long. Germline lookup yields CDR1 LNHDA and CDR2 SQIVND (reference sequence). CDR3 bases: TGTGCCAGTAGTATGAATTTGAAGGGAAAAGCTTTCTTT. Encoded protein: CASSMNLKGKAFF.